The clone carrying this TCR beta chain was seen ten or more times. The authors prepared the TCRbeta library with unique molecular identifiers. TCRdb used MiXCR to reprocess the PCR reads, holding one entry per CDR3 protein. The table shows some 640,000 distinct CDR3 sequences, with over 15% occurring only once. The CDR3 runs to 14 residues. V lost 7 bases to trimming and J lost 4 bases, with 19 bases between them. Germline CDR1 reads SQVTM; CDR2 reads ANQGSEA. This sample stems from a study of T-cell reconstitution after alpha-beta-depleted transplantation in children. The receptor comes from a human donor who donated a stem cell graft to a child with acute myeloid leukemia. Material: PBMCs from the stem cell graft donor, obtained from the stem cell graft. V is TRBV29-1 and J is TRBJ1-1; D is possibly TRBD1 (5 bases). Written as DNA, the CDR3 is TGCAGCGGCGGCCTTCTTCAGGGAGGCACTGAAGCTTTCTTT. Translated: CSGGLLQGGTEAFF.